Listed below are T cell receptor beta chains from one sample, sequenced in a study of cytomegalovirus exposure and HLA in healthy donors. Generated by immunoSEQ multiplex PCR, the TCRdb table keeps only in-frame clones and is missing some. The table lists about 200,000 clones, 65% to 80% of them singletons. Sequenced: PBMCs. The receptors stem from a woman between 25 and 40 years old in good health and CMV-seropositive. CDR3s include the opening cysteine and the closing phenylalanine or tryptophan. Fields, in order: V gene, clone size, J gene, D gene, CDR3 protein, CDR3 DNA. A D gene is named only where the DNA matches it firmly. Clone size is stated in some rows and not others, as once, few, many or a class when expanded.

TRBV5-1	-	TRBJ1-1	-	CASSFRQRNTEAFF	TGCGCCAGCAGCTTCAGACAGAGGAACACTGAAGCTTTCTTT
TRBV4-3	-	TRBJ1-3	-	CASSQDPETSGNTIYF	TGCGCCAGCAGCCAAGACCCGGAGACCTCTGGAAACACCATATATTTT
TRBV10-3	-	TRBJ2-7	TRBD1	CAISAPGQGIYEQYF	TGTGCCATCAGTGCACCGGGACAGGGGATCTACGAGCAGTACTTC
TRBV21-1	-	TRBJ2-7	-	CASSKDRTSDEQYF	TGTGCCAGCAGCAAAGATCGGACTAGCGACGAGCAGTACTTC
TRBV11-3	-	TRBJ1-1	TRBD1	CASSFTGVHTEAFF	TGTGCCAGCAGCTTTACAGGGGTGCACACTGAAGCTTTCTTT
TRBV14	-	TRBJ2-1	-	CASSHLVGAYNEQFF	TGTGCCAGCAGCCACCTAGTCGGGGCCTACAATGAGCAGTTCTTC
TRBV2	-	TRBJ2-1	-	CASSDLAGSYNEQFF	TGTGCCAGCAGTGATCTGGCAGGGTCCTACAATGAGCAGTTCTTC
TRBV19	-	TRBJ2-5	-	CASNTQGMEETQYF	TGTGCCAGTAATACTCAGGGGATGGAAGAGACCCAGTACTTC
TRBV7-8	few	TRBJ2-5	-	CASSLRTPRGETQYF	TGTGCCAGCAGCTTAAGAACACCCCGCGGGGAGACCCAGTACTTC
TRBV5-6	-	TRBJ2-1	-	CASSPNTGIDNEQFF	TGTGCCAGCAGTCCGAATACAGGGATCGACAATGAGCAGTTCTTC
TRBV28	-	TRBJ1-2	TRBD1	CASSNPGRSGGQEGWGYTF	TGTGCCAGCAGTAATCCGGGGCGATCTGGGGGACAGGAGGGATGGGGCTACACCTTC
TRBV9	-	TRBJ1-2	TRBD1	CASSPLGQGSYGYTF	TGTGCCAGCAGCCCCCTGGGACAGGGATCCTATGGCTACACCTTC
TRBV11-2	-	TRBJ2-3	-	CASSSTEGTDTQYF	TGTGCCAGCAGCTCGACGGAGGGTACAGATACGCAGTATTTT
TRBV12-5	-	TRBJ2-3	TRBD1	CASVQGQGRNTDTQYF	TGTGCTAGTGTCCAGGGACAGGGAAGAAACACAGATACGCAGTATTTT
TRBV27	-	TRBJ2-3	TRBD2	CASSLLKSGRGGTDTQYF	TGTGCCAGCAGTTTATTGAAGAGCGGGAGGGGGGGCACAGATACGCAGTATTTT
TRBV20-1	-	TRBJ1-2	-	CSARGGSGYTF	TGCAGTGCTAGAGGGGGCAGTGGCTACACCTTC
TRBV4-3	-	TRBJ1-5	TRBD1	CASSQERDRGPPYSNQPQHF	TGCGCCAGCAGCCAAGAACGTGACAGGGGACCTCCATATAGCAATCAGCCCCAGCATTTT
TRBV18	once	TRBJ2-1	TRBD2	CASSPRPSGTTQPNEQFF	TGTGCCAGCTCACCACGACCTTCCGGGACTACACAGCCCAATGAGCAGTTCTTC
TRBV15	once	TRBJ1-1	-	CATSRGLEGTEAFF	TGTGCCACCAGCAGAGGATTAGAGGGCACTGAAGCTTTCTTT
TRBV4-3	-	TRBJ2-1	TRBD2	CASSQGLAGLGFF	TGCGCCAGCAGCCAGGGCTTAGCGGGATTAGGGTTCTTC
TRBV10-3	-	TRBJ1-2	-	CAISEGGNYGYTF	TGTGCCATCAGTGAAGGGGGAAACTATGGCTACACCTTC
TRBV6-6	-	TRBJ1-2	TRBD1	CASTQGVYGYTF	TGTGCCAGCACTCAGGGGGTCTATGGCTACACCTTC
TRBV6-5	-	TRBJ2-1	TRBD2	CASREFSGGEQFF	TGTGCCAGCAGAGAGTTTAGCGGGGGTGAGCAGTTCTTC
TRBV11-3	-	TRBJ2-7	-	CASSLVPGEPYEQYF	TGTGCCAGCAGCTTAGTGCCAGGCGAGCCCTACGAGCAGTACTTC
TRBV7-5	-	TRBJ1-5	-	CARSFTQLDRGDDQPQHF	TGTGCCAGAAGCTTTACCCAGCTAGACAGGGGTGATGACCAGCCCCAGCATTTT
TRBV5-6	-	TRBJ2-1	-	CASSRDWQRSNEQFF	TGTGCCAGCAGCCGAGACTGGCAGAGGTCCAATGAGCAGTTCTTC
TRBV11-2	-	TRBJ2-3	TRBD1	CASSFSTGTQYF	TGTGCCAGCAGCTTTTCGACAGGGACGCAGTATTTT